Listed below are T cell receptor beta chains from one sample, sequenced in a study of shared clonotypes between healthy human individuals. The repertoire was sequenced with immunoSEQ multiplex PCR; TCRdb's copy has only in-frame clones and lacks some. The sample has 550,000 to 750,000 clones, nearly 97% seen once. The sequenced material came from naive CD8+ T cells sorted from blood. All receptors come from a woman aged 30 to 39 in good health. The CDR3 runs from the conserved cysteine through the conserved F or W. A D gene is named only where the DNA matches it firmly. The size field is filled for only some rows; it gives once, few, many or a size class.

cdr3_nt	cdr3_aa	clone_size	d_call	v_call	j_call
TGCGCCAGCAGCTTTCCGGGACTAGGGGTCTACGAGCAGTACTTC	CASSFPGLGVYEQYF	NA	TRBD2	TRBV5-1	TRBJ2-7
TGTGCCAGCAGCCCTACCTATGGCTACACCTTC	CASSPTYGYTF	NA	NA	TRBV28	TRBJ1-2
TGTGCCAGCAGGGGGGACAGCTACTATGGCTACACCTTC	CASRGDSYYGYTF	NA	TRBD1	TRBV27	TRBJ1-2
TGTGCCAGTAGCTTATCGGGGGGATTCTCTGGGGCCAACGTCCTGACTTTC	CASSLSGGFSGANVLTF	NA	TRBD2	TRBV19	TRBJ2-6
TGTGCCAGCAGTTTGGGGTACCGCTACGAGCAGTACTTC	CASSLGYRYEQYF	NA	NA	TRBV27	TRBJ2-7
TGTGCCAGCAGCTTAGGCGGGGTGGCAGGGAGGTCACCCCTCCACTTT	CASSLGGVAGRSPLHF	NA	NA	TRBV11-2	TRBJ1-6
TGTGCCAGCAGTTTTGGGCCAGGGGTAGCCGGGGAGCTGTTTTTT	CASSFGPGVAGELFF	NA	NA	TRBV6-5	TRBJ2-2
TGTGCCAGCAGCTTGCATAGCTCCTACGAGCAGTACTTC	CASSLHSSYEQYF	NA	NA	TRBV7-9	TRBJ2-7
TGTGCCAGCGTATCCGAGGGACAGGACGTTAAAATAGGGGACACTGAAGCTTTCTTT	CASVSEGQDVKIGDTEAFF	NA	TRBD1	TRBV27	TRBJ1-1
TGCGCCAGCAGACAGCTTGTAGAGAACATTCAGTACTTC	CASRQLVENIQYF	NA	NA	TRBV5-1	TRBJ2-4
TGTGCCTGGAGTATCGGGTCCGGACAGGGGGCGACTGAAGCTTTCTTT	CAWSIGSGQGATEAFF	NA	TRBD1	TRBV30	TRBJ1-1
TGCGCCAGCAGCTCTTGGACAGGCGCTTCTAACTATGGCTACACCTTC	CASSSWTGASNYGYTF	NA	TRBD1	TRBV5-1	TRBJ1-2
TGTGCCAGCAGCTTAGTCGGGCCGAGGATGGAGACCCAGTACTTC	CASSLVGPRMETQYF	NA	NA	TRBV11-2	TRBJ2-5
TGTGCCAGCAGTGCAGGGATCAATGAGCAGTTCTTC	CASSAGINEQFF	NA	NA	TRBV27	TRBJ2-1
TGTGCCAGCAGCCCGGGACTAGCGGGAGCCTACGAGCAGTACTTC	CASSPGLAGAYEQYF	NA	TRBD2	TRBV7-2	TRBJ2-7
TGTGCCAGCCGGGCGGGAGGGCCGTACGAGCAGTACTTC	CASRAGGPYEQYF	few	TRBD2	TRBV28	TRBJ2-7
TGTGCCAGCAGTTATGACACGGGGGGGACTGAAGCTTTCTTT	CASSYDTGGTEAFF	NA	NA	TRBV28	TRBJ1-1
TGCAGCGGCCTTAAGACTAGCGGGAGGGCCTTCAATGAGCAGTTCTTC	CSGLKTSGRAFNEQFF	NA	TRBD2	TRBV29-1	TRBJ2-1
TGCAGCGTCTTACAGGGGTTGGATGAAAAACTGTTTTTT	CSVLQGLDEKLFF	NA	TRBD1	TRBV29-1	TRBJ1-4
TGTGCCAGCAGCCAGACACGCCAAGAGACCCAGTACTTC	CASSQTRQETQYF	once	NA	TRBV7-9	TRBJ2-5
TGCGCCAGCAGCTTGGATAACTCCTACAATGAGCAGTTCTTC	CASSLDNSYNEQFF	NA	NA	TRBV5-1	TRBJ2-1
TGTGCCAGCAGCCCTGCTGGATGGGGGGATAGCTCCTACAATGAGCAGTTCTTC	CASSPAGWGDSSYNEQFF	NA	NA	TRBV5-4	TRBJ2-1
TGTGCCAGCAGTTTGGCCAGGGCTCTTGAAGCTTTCTTT	CASSLARALEAFF	few	NA	TRBV28	TRBJ1-1
TGTGCCAGCAGTCGCCTTAGGACAGGGGGAAAGGTCGAGCAGTACTTC	CASSRLRTGGKVEQYF	NA	TRBD1	TRBV28	TRBJ2-7
TGTGCCAGCAGCGCAGAGGGTGCCTCCACAGATACGCAGTATTTT	CASSAEGASTDTQYF	once	NA	TRBV9	TRBJ2-3
TGTGCCAGCAGCTTTGCCAACCAAGAGACCCAGTACTTC	CASSFANQETQYF	few	NA	TRBV7-9	TRBJ2-5
TGTGCCAGCAGCTTCTCAACGACCTACGAGCAGTACTTC	CASSFSTTYEQYF	NA	NA	TRBV5-6	TRBJ2-7
TGTGCCAGCAGAGGAGGGGGAGGCACAGATACGCAGTATTTT	CASRGGGGTDTQYF	NA	NA	TRBV5-5	TRBJ2-3
TGTGCCAGCAGCCCTCGTTTGGGAACTGAGACCCAGTACTTC	CASSPRLGTETQYF	NA	NA	TRBV7-9	TRBJ2-5
TGTGCCAGCAGCTCCTGGACCGGAAGCTACGAGCAGTACTTC	CASSSWTGSYEQYF	NA	NA	TRBV5-6	TRBJ2-7
TGTGCCAGCAGTTTATGGCGGGGAACCGGGGAGCTGTTTTTT	CASSLWRGTGELFF	NA	NA	TRBV27	TRBJ2-2
TGTGCCAGCAGCACTTGGACTAGCGGGAGGTACAATGAGCAGTTCTTC	CASSTWTSGRYNEQFF	NA	TRBD2	TRBV11-2	TRBJ2-1
TGTGCCAGCAGCTTGGAGCTAGCGGGGGCCTACGAGCAGTACTTC	CASSLELAGAYEQYF	NA	TRBD2	TRBV5-6	TRBJ2-7
TGTGCCACCAGCATCCCCGGGACAGGGTGGGTCGAGCAGTACTTC	CATSIPGTGWVEQYF	NA	TRBD1	TRBV15	TRBJ2-7
TGCAGCGTTGAAGATCACAGGGAAGGGCACTACGAGCAGTACTTC	CSVEDHREGHYEQYF	NA	NA	TRBV29-1	TRBJ2-7
TGTGCCACCCCAGGGTTTGGCGAGCAGTACTTC	CATPGFGEQYF	once	NA	TRBV6-4	TRBJ2-7
TGTGCCACCACCCGGGACTCCCAAGAGACCCAGTACTTC	CATTRDSQETQYF	NA	NA	TRBV10-3	TRBJ2-5
TGCGCCAGCAGCTTGGAGGGAGGGTATAATGAGCAGTTCTTC	CASSLEGGYNEQFF	NA	TRBD2	TRBV5-1	TRBJ2-1
TGTGCCAGCAGCCCTTCCGGGACAGAACCCTACGAGCAGTACTTC	CASSPSGTEPYEQYF	NA	TRBD1	TRBV7-9	TRBJ2-7
TGTGCCAGCAGCGTACAGGGGGTGGGCAATCAGCCCCAGCATTTT	CASSVQGVGNQPQHF	NA	TRBD1	TRBV7-9	TRBJ1-5
TGTGCCAGCTCACCGCGGGACAGCTACGAGCAGTACTTC	CASSPRDSYEQYF	NA	NA	TRBV18	TRBJ2-7
TGTGCCAGCAGTTTTGGGGGAGGGGGCACCGGGGAGCTGTTTTTT	CASSFGGGGTGELFF	NA	NA	TRBV27	TRBJ2-2
TGTGCCGGACAAATCATATGGACTAGCGGGATATCAGATACGCAGTATTTT	CAGQIIWTSGISDTQYF	NA	TRBD2	TRBV30	TRBJ2-3
TGTGCCAGCAGTTTACCGTCTAGATACACTGAAGCTTTCTTT	CASSLPSRYTEAFF	NA	NA	TRBV28	TRBJ1-1
TGTGCCAGCAGCTCCATGACTAGCTTGTATGAGCAGTTCTTC	CASSSMTSLYEQFF	NA	TRBD2	TRBV7-9	TRBJ2-1
TGCGCCAGCAGCTTAGGGTACGAGCAGTACTTC	CASSLGYEQYF	NA	NA	TRBV5-1	TRBJ2-7
TGTGCCAGCAGCTCGACCCCCCTAGCGGGAGACGCCTACGAGCAGTACTTC	CASSSTPLAGDAYEQYF	NA	TRBD2	TRBV11-1	TRBJ2-7
TGTGCCAGCAGCAGGGGCGTGGGGTACGAGCAGTACTTC	CASSRGVGYEQYF	NA	NA	TRBV27	TRBJ2-7
TGTGCCAGCAGCCCCGGACGAGGCGCCTACGAGCAGTACTTC	CASSPGRGAYEQYF	once	NA	TRBV5-4	TRBJ2-7
TGTGCCAGCAGTTACTTAGCGGGAGGGAGCACAGATACGCAGTATTTT	CASSYLAGGSTDTQYF	NA	TRBD2	TRBV6-8	TRBJ2-3
TGTGCCAGCAGTTTCGGCTACGAGCAGTACTTC	CASSFGYEQYF	NA	NA	TRBV27	TRBJ2-7
TGCGCCAGCAGAAGGCGCCTAGCGGGAGGCGATGGCAATGAGCAGTTCTTC	CASRRRLAGGDGNEQFF	NA	TRBD2	TRBV5-1	TRBJ2-1
TGTGCCAGCAGCTTAGGGGGATTCCACGAGCAGTACTTC	CASSLGGFHEQYF	NA	NA	TRBV7-9	TRBJ2-7
TGTGCCAGCCAGCAGGGGGCTGGGGGCTACACCTTC	CASQQGAGGYTF	NA	TRBD1	TRBV27	TRBJ1-2
TGTGCCAGCAGTTTAGGAACAGACAATGAGCAGTTCTTC	CASSLGTDNEQFF	NA	NA	TRBV27	TRBJ2-1
TGTGCCAGCAGCTTAACGGGAGGTTCGGAAGAGCAGTACTTC	CASSLTGGSEEQYF	NA	TRBD2	TRBV13	TRBJ2-7
TGTGCCTGGAGCGAGGCGGGGCTTGGACAGCCCCAGCATTTT	CAWSEAGLGQPQHF	NA	NA	TRBV30	TRBJ1-5
TGTGCCAGCAGTTTGGGTTACACCGGGGAGCTGTTTTTT	CASSLGYTGELFF	NA	NA	TRBV9	TRBJ2-2
TGCAGCGTTGAAGATCCCACTAGCGGGCGAGAGCAGTTCTTC	CSVEDPTSGREQFF	NA	TRBD2	TRBV29-1	TRBJ2-1
TGTGCCAGCGCCCGGGACACGAACTATGGCTACACCTTC	CASARDTNYGYTF	NA	NA	TRBV19	TRBJ1-2